Listed below are T cell receptor beta chains from one sample, sequenced in a study of PD-1 blockade in classical Hodgkin lymphoma. The method was immunoSEQ multiplex PCR; TCRdb's version includes in-frame clones alone and lacks a portion of them. This sample yields about 58,000 clones, of which 88% are seen a single time; under 6% belongs to the top ten. The source material was peripheral blood mononuclear cells (PBMCs), sampled before the second cycle of nivolumab. The receptors here all came from a human donor with classical Hodgkin lymphoma. CDR3s include the opening cysteine and the closing phenylalanine or tryptophan. A D gene is named only where the DNA matches it firmly. Where a row states a size, it is once, few, many or the class of an expanded clone; other rows omit it.

TRBV7-9	NA	16	TRBD1	TRBJ1-2	TGTGCCAGCAGCTTAGCTGGGACAGGGGGGAGCGGTGGCTACACCTTC	CASSLAGTGGSGGYTF
TRBV6-5	NA	12	NA	TRBJ1-1	NA	CASIPWGGGTFF
TRBV6-5	NA	13	NA	TRBJ1-1	TGTGCCAGCAAGGGACGTCCGAACACTGAAGCTTTCTTT	CASKGRPNTEAFF
TRBV5-1	NA	14	NA	TRBJ2-5	TGCGCCAGCAGCCCTGCATCCGGGCAAGAGACCCAGTACTTC	CASSPASGQETQYF
TRBV5-1	NA	14	NA	TRBJ2-5	TGCGCCAGCAGCTTGGGGGCAAGCCAAGAGACCCAGTACTTC	CASSLGASQETQYF
TRBV6-6	few	13	NA	TRBJ1-6	TGTGCCGGGGGACGGAATTATAATTCACCCCTCCACTTT	CAGGRNYNSPLHF
TRBV7-9	NA	15	NA	TRBJ2-7	TGTGCCAGCAGCTTACTGGGGGGTTACAACTACGAGCAGTACTTC	CASSLLGGYNYEQYF
TRBV13	NA	16	TRBD2	TRBJ2-5	TGTGCCAGCAGCTTCTCAGCGGGGGGTTCGCAAGAGACCCAGTACTTC	CASSFSAGGSQETQYF
TRBV19	NA	16	TRBD2	TRBJ2-3	TGTGCCAGTAGTATAGGAGGCAGCGGGGGAACGGATACGCAGTATTTT	CASSIGGSGGTDTQYF
TRBV28	NA	16	NA	TRBJ1-1	TGTGCCAGCAGTTTATTGGGAGCCGGGGGGGTCACTGAAGCTTTCTTT	CASSLLGAGGVTEAFF